Presented here are 30 T cell receptor beta chains from one specimen sequenced in a study of prognosis after radiotherapy for stage I lung cancer. The TCR beta CDR3 region was amplified from genomic DNA, with two rounds of multiplex PCR being used for the amplification. Initially, in first-round PCR, primers specific to each TRBV and TRBJ gene were used. TCRdb re-analysed the multiplex PCR reads in MiXCR, keeping a single row per CDR3 protein. Here the sample spans tens of thousands of distinct CDR3 sequences, around 22% being singletons. This specimen was PBMCs, taken before or after stereotactic body radiation therapy (not recorded which). The receptors derive from a donor older than 45 with non-small cell lung cancer.

This clonotype was observed many times. J is TRBJ1-2 and V is TRBV7-3; D not certain. Trimming pared 1 base from V and 6 bases from J, leaving 9 bases between. CDR3 size: 13 residues. CDR1 and CDR2 (germline): SGHTA, FQGTGA. The CDR3 loop is CASSLIPGNGYTF. The CDR3 DNA reads as TGTGCCAGCAGCTTAATTCCGGGGAATGGCTACACCTTC.

V is TRBV20-1 and J is TRBJ1-2; 9 bases are shared with TRBD1. Germline V lookup: CDR1 DFQATT, CDR2 SNEGSKA (reference sequence). The CDR3 is 16 residues long. V gave up 3 bases and J gave up 3 bases; unmatched junction bases: 11. The CDR3 is CSARGVHRGLDYGYTF. Written as DNA, the CDR3 is TGCAGTGCTAGGGGGGTCCACAGGGGGCTTGACTATGGCTACACCTTC.

This clonotype has only a few counts. A clone one base away is much larger, so this may be a read error. The chain combines TRBV24-1 with TRBJ2-1; D may be TRBD2 (7 bases). This CDR3 spans 12 amino acids. V lost 9 bases to trimming and J lost 10 bases, with 15 bases between them. Germline lookup yields CDR1 KGHDR and CDR2 SFDVKD. The CDR3 loop reads CATAEGGEEQFF. The CDR3 coding sequence is TGTGCCACCGCCGAGGGGGGGGAGGAGCAGTTCTTC.

This clonotype was observed a few times. This could be a read error, since a much larger clone is one nucleotide away. This sequence joins TRBV6-2 or TRBV6-3 and TRBJ2-5; 10 bases align to TRBD2. Germline loops: CDR1 MNHEY, CDR2 SVGEGT. The trim removed 5 bases at V and 2 bases at J, leaving 11 bases unmatched. The CDR3 runs 17 residues. Written as DNA, the CDR3 is TGTGCCAGCAGTGATGGGCCTAGCGGGGGATTTCAAGAGACCCAGTACTTC. Residues: CASSDGPSGGFQETQYF.

This clonotype was seen at least ten times. The CDR3: CASSVGGVNTGELFF. DNA of the CDR3: TGTGCCAGCAGCGTAGGTGGGGTGAACACCGGGGAGCTGTTTTTT. The chain uses TRBV9 and TRBJ2-2; the D is unclear. Looked up from germline, CDR1 is SGDLS and CDR2 is YYNGEE. The V gene lost 0 bases and the J gene lost 1 base, with 7 bases spanning the gap. The CDR3 length is 15 residues.

Turning to this clonotype: A read error likely explains this, since a far larger clone differs by one base. The chain employs TRBV6-8 and TRBJ1-5, with D unclear. CDR1 MNHGY and CDR2 SAAAGT come from the germline V gene. The ends were cut back, 10 bases at V and 0 bases at J, with 25 bases in the middle. CDR3 size: 18 residues. The CDR3 region is CANRPSAGAGYSNQPQHF. In nucleotides, the CDR3 is TGTGCCAACAGACCCTCCGCGGGAGCAGGCTATAGCAATCAGCCCCAGCATTTT.

This clonotype appeared many times. For the CDR3, the DNA is TGTGCCAGCAGCCCTCCCTGGGAGACCCAGTACTTC. This sequence encodes CASSPPWETQYF. This rearrangement joins TRBV5-5 to TRBJ2-5; no firm D call. Germline V gene lookup returns CDR1 SGHKS and CDR2 YYEKEE (reference sequence). This CDR3 is built from 12 residues. V was shortened by 4 bases and J by 5 bases, with 9 bases between the two germline ends.

In its sample, this clonotype was seen many times. The rearrangement joins TRBV5-1 to TRBJ2-7, with a possible D match to TRBD1 (6 bases). Per germline, CDR1 SGHRS and CDR2 YFSETQ. The V gene lost 0 bases and the J gene lost 5 bases, with 18 bases spanning the gap. The CDR3 has 16 amino acids. This chain's CDR3 is CASSLAGNRARHEQYF. In nucleotides, the CDR3 is TGCGCCAGCAGCTTGGCTGGAAACAGGGCCAGACACGAGCAGTACTTC.

This clonotype was seen ten or more times. V is TRBV27 and J is TRBJ1-1; D is uncertain. The CDR3 length is 15 residues. V was cut by 1 base and J by 0 bases, with 9 bases left in between. Germline V gene data show CDR1 as MNHEY and CDR2 as SMNVEV (reference sequence). This CDR3 is CASSLLAPLNTEAFF. The CDR3 nucleotides are TGTGCCAGCAGTTTATTGGCACCTCTGAACACTGAAGCTTTCTTT.

This clonotype came up many times. CDR3 in amino acids: CASSLLAKSVEQYF. Here the CDR3 DNA reads TGTGCCAGCAGTCTACTAGCGAAATCGGTCGAGCAGTACTTC. The V gene is TRBV6-1, the J gene TRBJ2-7, with TRBD2 matching over 7 bases. This CDR3 has 14 residues. The germline CDR1 and CDR2 sequences are MNHNS and SASEGT. V lost 5 bases to trimming and J lost 6 bases; unmatched junction nucleotides: 10.

This clonotype occurred many times. The chain links TRBV28 to TRBJ2-1; D is unclear. CDR3 length equals 15 residues. Trimming stripped 6 bases from V and 6 bases from J, with 18 bases between. CDR1 is MDHEN and CDR2 is SYDVKM in the germline V gene. CDR3 residues: CASRTDLRDGNEQFF. In DNA, the CDR3 is TGTGCCAGCAGAACGGACCTCCGCGACGGCAATGAGCAGTTCTTC. Variable domain in full (rest from reference TRBV28 and TRBJ2-1): DVKVTQSSRYLVKRTGEKVFLECVQDMDHENMFWYRQDPGLGLRLIYFSYDVKMKEKGDIPEGYSVSREKKERFSLILESASTNQTSMYLCASRTDLRDGNEQFFGPGTRLTVL.

This clonotype was counted only a few times. A much larger clone sits a single nucleotide away, making a read error possible. This chain links TRBV9 with TRBJ1-1, with D maybe TRBD1 (6 bases). The germline gives CDR1 SGDLS, CDR2 YYNGEE. This CDR3 has 14 amino acids. V was trimmed by 4 bases and J by 9 bases, leaving 19 bases between them. CDR3 DNA: TGTGCCAGCAGCCCCGGGGGGGCGCGGACTAAAGCTTTCTTT. Protein product: CASSPGGARTKAFF.

This clonotype was seen ten or more times. V is TRBV5-1 and J is TRBJ2-2; D is perhaps TRBD1 (5 bases). The germline V gene encodes CDR1 SGHRS and CDR2 YFSETQ. V was trimmed by 4 bases and J by 0 bases, leaving 10 bases between them. The CDR3 loop spans 15 amino acids. The CDR3 coding sequence is TGCGCCAGCAGCCCAGGACATTCGAACACCGGGGAGCTGTTTTTT. It specifies CASSPGHSNTGELFF. The full variable domain, completed using reference TRBV5-1 and TRBJ2-2, is KAGVTQTPRYLIKTRGQQVTLSCSPISGHRSVSWYQQTPGQGLQFLFEYFSETQRNKGNFPGRFSGRQFSNSRSEMNVSTLELGDSALYLCASSPGHSNTGELFFGEGSRLTVL.

This clonotype came up many times. The V and J genes are TRBV20-1 and TRBJ2-7; tentatively, D is TRBD2 (5 bases). The CDR3 extends over 18 amino acids. In germline, CDR1 is DFQATT, CDR2 SNEGSKA (reference sequence). Trimming cost V 2 bases and J 6 bases, with 29 bases left between them. CDR3 in amino acids: CSARQSYARARLKGEQYF. CDR3 sequence (DNA): TGCAGTGCTAGACAATCCTACGCGAGGGCCAGGTTAAAAGGCGAGCAGTACTTC.

Concerning this clonotype itself: This may stem from a read error, because a much larger clone lies one nucleotide away. V usage is TRBV24-1 and J usage is TRBJ2-4; 7 bases fit TRBD1. The V and J ends lost 8 bases and 3 bases, in that order; junction bases with no gene match: 9. Germline loops: CDR1 KGHDR, CDR2 SFDVKD. This CDR3 is 15 amino acids long. The chain's CDR3 is CATNGSGTDKNIQYF. The CDR3 nucleotides read TGTGCCACCAATGGGTCCGGGACAGACAAAAACATTCAGTACTTC.

The table lists this clonotype with many counts. V is TRBV28 and J is TRBJ2-1, with D unresolved. V was cut by 8 bases and J by 0 bases, with 5 bases left in between. Germline V gives CDR1 MDHEN, CDR2 SYDVKM. The CDR3 loop spans 12 amino acids. CDR3 in DNA: TGTGCCAGCCGGTTCTCCTACAATGAGCAGTTCTTC. Its protein product is CASRFSYNEQFF.

This clonotype has at least ten counts. This chain joins TRBV12-3 or TRBV12-4 and TRBJ2-3; D perhaps matches TRBD2 (6 bases). Trimming pared 1 base from V and 3 bases from J, leaving 14 bases between. The CDR3 totals 16 residues. The CDR3 spells CASSLGGEMVTDTQYF. In DNA form, the CDR3 reads TGTGCCAGCAGTTTAGGGGGGGAGATGGTAACAGATACGCAGTATTTT.

This clonotype was counted at least ten times. The chain uses TRBV3-1 and TRBJ2-7; 9 bases map to TRBD1. The germline V gene has CDR1 LGHDT and CDR2 YNNKEL (reference sequence). Unmatched junction bases numbered 8, after V lost 1 base and J lost 4 bases. The CDR3 has 16 amino acids. CDR3 region: CASSQGPGQGLYEQYF. CDR3 coding DNA: TGTGCCAGCAGCCAAGGGCCGGGACAGGGACTTTACGAGCAGTACTTC.

The sample holds many counts of this clonotype. The chain has TRBV6-1 and TRBJ1-2, with D possibly matching TRBD1 (5 bases). Germline V gene sequence: CDR1 MNHNS, CDR2 SASEGT. The V gene lost 5 bases and the J gene lost 5 bases, with 15 bases spanning the gap. The CDR3 extends over 14 amino acids. CDR3 loop: CASSTNGARYGYTF. For the CDR3, the DNA is TGTGCCAGCAGTACCAACGGGGCCCGATATGGCTACACCTTC.

This clonotype was seen ten or more times. The chain carries TRBV20-1 and TRBJ1-1, with a weak D call TRBD1 (5 bases). Trimming left V 3 bases short and J 8 bases short, with 10 bases between. CDR3 size: 11 residues. Germline V gives CDR1 DFQATT, CDR2 SNEGSKA (reference sequence). The CDR3 spells CSARGLGEAFF. The DNA for the CDR3 is TGCAGTGCTAGGGGGCTCGGGGAAGCTTTCTTT.

This clonotype was observed many times. The rearrangement joins TRBV19 to TRBJ2-1; D is uncertain. This CDR3 has 12 amino acids. V lost 4 bases, J lost 9 bases, and 10 bases lay in between. Per germline, CDR1 LNHDA and CDR2 SQIVND (reference sequence). This CDR3 reads CASSKEMSEQFF. The CDR3 DNA reads as TGTGCCAGTAGTAAAGAGATGAGTGAGCAGTTCTTC.

Ten or more counts support this clonotype. This chain connects TRBV19 to TRBJ1-2; maybe TRBD1 (5 bases). The CDR3 length is 14 residues. The ends were cut back, 3 bases at V and 4 bases at J, with 12 bases in the middle. From germline, CDR1 is LNHDA and CDR2 SQIVND (reference sequence). The CDR3 is CASSIIGTAYGYTF. In DNA form, the CDR3 reads TGTGCCAGTAGTATTATTGGGACGGCCTATGGCTACACCTTC.

Comments on this clonotype: The junction shows a germline mismatch at one end, possibly a read error. This chain links TRBV20-1 with TRBJ2-5, with 10 bases aligning to TRBD2. The CDR3 length is 13 residues. CDR1 is DFQATT, CDR2 SNEGSKA, per germline (reference sequence). CDR3 protein: CSARYLAGETKYF. As DNA, the CDR3 is TGCAGTGCTAGGTATCTAGCGGGGGAGACCAAGTACTTC.

This clonotype was counted at least ten times. V is TRBV5-4 and J is TRBJ2-7; D may be TRBD1 or TRBD2 (5 bases each). The germline V gene has CDR1 SGHNT and CDR2 YYREEE (reference sequence). The CDR3 spans 14 residues. The V and J ends lost 3 bases and 5 bases respectively, with 15 bases between them. For the CDR3, the DNA is TGTGCCAGCAGCTCAACCGGGGCAGCGGACGAGCAGTACTTC. The encoded protein is CASSSTGAADEQYF. Full variable domain (remainder filled in from reference TRBV5-4 and TRBJ2-7): ETGVTQSPTHLIKTRGQQVTLRCSSQSGHNTVSWYQQALGQGPQFIFQYYREEENGRGNFPPRFSGLQFPNYSSELNVNALELDDSALYLCASSSTGAADEQYFGPGTRLTVT.

This clonotype has a count of ten or more. The chain joins TRBV20-1 to TRBJ1-2, with TRBD1 matching 8 bases. The germline gives CDR1 DFQATT, CDR2 SNEGSKA (reference sequence). This CDR3 spans 12 amino acids. Trimming cost V 6 bases and J 7 bases; bases outside gene matches: 7. This chain's CDR3 is CSAPRDRSGYTF. The DNA for the CDR3 is TGCAGTGCCCCCCGGGACAGGAGTGGCTACACCTTC.

This chain connects TRBV6-1 to TRBJ1-6; D is perhaps TRBD1 (5 bases). CDR1 and CDR2 from the germline V gene are MNHNS and SASEGT. The CDR3 covers 13 residues. The V gene lost 2 bases and the J gene lost 10 bases, with 9 bases spanning the gap. CDR3: CASSERGGSPLHF. The CDR3 coding sequence is TGTGCCAGCAGTGAAAGGGGCGGCTCACCCCTCCACTTT.

The sample holds many counts of this clonotype. The CDR3 is CASSPLKTNNSPLHF. The CDR3 region has the DNA TGTGCCAGCAGTCCCTTAAAGACGAATAATTCACCCCTCCACTTT. The chain joins TRBV27 to TRBJ1-6, with D unclear. CDR1 MNHEY and CDR2 SMNVEV come from the germline V gene (reference sequence). The CDR3 consists of 15 residues. Trimming shortened V by 5 bases and J by 5 bases, and 13 bases separated the two germline ends.

Remarks on this clonotype: A read error likely explains this, since a far larger clone differs by one base. The rearrangement uses TRBV11-1 and TRBJ2-1; no clear D gene. The length of the CDR3 is 13 residues. Looked up from germline, CDR1 is SGHAT and CDR2 is FQDESV (reference sequence). This chain's CDR3 is CANSLGSLNEQFF. CDR3 DNA sequence: TGTGCCAACAGCTTAGGATCTCTCAATGAGCAGTTCTTC.

This clonotype was detected ten times or more. V usage is TRBV7-9 and J usage is TRBJ2-7; D may be TRBD1 (6 bases). With 5 bases removed from V and 2 bases from J, the gap between germline ends came to 19 bases. This CDR3 is built from 16 residues. Germline assignment: CDR1 SEHNR and CDR2 FQNEAQ (reference sequence). Here the CDR3 DNA reads TGTGCCAGCAGCCCCCGCGACAGGCCCGACGCCTACGAGCAGTACTTC. Its translation: CASSPRDRPDAYEQYF.

As for this clonotype: A read error is the likely source, as a far larger clone sits one nucleotide away. This chain links TRBV6-4 with TRBJ1-2; D not resolved. The CDR3 has 14 amino acids. From germline, CDR1 is MRHNA and CDR2 SNTAGT. V lost 8 bases and J 4 bases, leaving 17 bases between the germline ends. This chain's CDR3 is CASVRRAQTYGYTF. The CDR3 DNA sequence: TGTGCCAGCGTACGGCGTGCACAAACCTATGGCTACACCTTC.